What follows is one T cell receptor beta chain and its context. Its matching antigen is unknown. The data derive from a study of CD8+ T cells in alopecia areata. CDR3 length: 14 amino acids. With 5 bases clipped from V and 7 bases from J, the junction kept 10 bases outside the gene matches. Germline CDR1 SEHNR, CDR2 FQNEAQ (reference sequence). Treatment in this sample: oral pan-JAK inhibitor, 5-10 mg twice daily. Study conclusions and caveats: Significant decreases in scalp clonality and expanded CD8+ clones followed tofacitinib treatment.

RNA was extracted and reverse transcribed into cDNA as the sequencing template. TCRdb's copy holds only in-frame clones and misses some; the assay was immunoSEQ multiplex PCR. The data show over 120,000 clones, nearly 55% seen once. The source material was CD8+ T cells sorted from blood, sampled at week 4, from a patient treated with tofacitinib. The chain employs TRBV7-9 and TRBJ2-5, with 7 bases identical to TRBD2. This clonotype was obtained from a human donor with alopecia areata. CDR3 sequence: CASSPLRGGGTQYF. CDR3 DNA sequence: TGTGCCAGCAGCCCTTTGAGGGGCGGGGGGACCCAGTACTTC.